The source of this TCR beta chain is a study of regulatory T cells in long-lasting Graves disease. CDR3-region Arm-PCR and iRepertoire HTBI primers produced the TCR beta libraries. A single record per CDR3 protein comes from TCRdb applying MiXCR to the multiplex PCR reads. The sample lists 500,000 to 800,000 distinct CDR3 sequences, roughly 30% seen once, with about two fifths in the top ten. Notes on this clonotype: The target antigen is unknown.

V shed 3 bases, J shed 4 bases, and the junction held 6 bases outside the gene matches. This CDR3 spans 15 amino acids. Germline CDR1 KGHSH, CDR2 LQKENI. Time point given: persistent/refractory GD, antithyroid drugs over 5 years with positive TRAb. RNA from PBMCs was the source of the TCR library. Patients came from an endocrinology department in Xi'an, China. Nine milliliters of peripheral blood were taken and placed in EDTA tubes. Study-level results: The sample size was small, and this may have reduced accuracy.

V usage is TRBV18 and J usage is TRBJ2-5; 9 nucleotides match TRBD1. The receptor's source is a female donor with Graves disease. This material consisted of peripheral blood mononuclear cells (PBMCs), taken when the disease was refractory, from a patient treated with antithyroid drugs. The CDR3 bases are TGTGCCAGCTCACCCCGGGACAGGGTACGAGAGACCCAGTACTTC. Translation gives CASSPRDRVRETQYF.